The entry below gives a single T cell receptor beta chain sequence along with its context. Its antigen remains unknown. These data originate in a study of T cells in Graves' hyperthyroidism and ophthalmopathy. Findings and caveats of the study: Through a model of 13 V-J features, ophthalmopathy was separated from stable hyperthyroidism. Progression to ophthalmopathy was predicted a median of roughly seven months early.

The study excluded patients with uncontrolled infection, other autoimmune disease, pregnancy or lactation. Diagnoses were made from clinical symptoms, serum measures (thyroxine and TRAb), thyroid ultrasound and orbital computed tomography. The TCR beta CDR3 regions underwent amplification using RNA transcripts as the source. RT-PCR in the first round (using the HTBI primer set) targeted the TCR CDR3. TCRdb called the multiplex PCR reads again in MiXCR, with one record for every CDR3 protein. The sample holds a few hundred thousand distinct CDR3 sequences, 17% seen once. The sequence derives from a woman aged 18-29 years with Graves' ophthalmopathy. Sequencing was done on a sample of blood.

The CDR3 loop reads CASSYNPRSVLGETPSGIETQYF. CDR3 nucleotides: TGTGCCAGCAGCTACAACCCGCGGAGTGTACTGGGGGAAACCCCTAGCGGTATCGAGACCCAGTACTTC. V usage is TRBV7-4 and J usage is TRBJ2-5; 7 positions match TRBD2. From germline, CDR1 is SGHVT and CDR2 SQSDAQ. J lost 5 bases, V lost 4 bases, and 34 bases had no gene match. The CDR3 spans 23 residues.